One sample yielded the 21 T cell receptor beta chains listed below, sequenced in a study of CD8 T cells in ankylosing spondylitis (TCRdb year 2017). Libraries were constructed by 5' RACE. For sequencing, an Illumina HiSeq 2500 was employed. TCRdb took the public reads, trimmed them with fastp at Q25, ran MiXCR for clone calling and kept in-frame beta chains. Every CDR3 protein is listed once, alongside the most common genes and DNA of its rows. Across this sample there are roughly 120,000 distinct CDR3 sequences, with roughly an eighth seen only once. Approximately 3.1% of the sample is in the top ten clones. The sequenced sample consisted of blood, either unsorted or a sorted T cell fraction (not recorded which). The origin of the receptors is a female donor with ankylosing spondylitis or in good health (not recorded which).

A remark on this clonotype: Since a much larger clone is just one base distant, this may be a read error. This sequence joins TRBV6-1 and TRBJ2-2; 8 bases line up with TRBD2. The CDR3 consists of 15 residues. Losses at the gene ends were 11 bases for V and 4 bases for J; bases not matched to a gene: 12. The V gene's germline CDR1 is MNHNS and CDR2 SASEGT. The CDR3 DNA sequence: TGTGCCTTCAAATCGCAGGCGGGGGGCACCGGGGAGCTGTTTTTT. It specifies CAFKSQAGGTGELFF.

In its sample, this clonotype was seen many times. J is TRBJ2-3 and V is TRBV20-1, with TRBD1 identical over 9 bases. Germline V lookup: CDR1 DFQATT, CDR2 SNEGSKA (reference sequence). This CDR3 spans 15 amino acids. V was clipped by 3 bases and J by 4 bases; unmatched bases: 8. The CDR3 loop is CSASRDRGVADTQYF. The CDR3 DNA is TGCAGTGCTAGCCGAGACAGGGGGGTCGCAGATACGCAGTATTTT.

This clonotype was picked up many times. The rearrangement links TRBV7-9 to TRBJ2-2; D call uncertain. This CDR3 is built from 13 residues. V was trimmed by 4 bases and J by 4 bases, leaving 7 bases between them. Germline V lookup: CDR1 SEHNR, CDR2 FQNEAQ (reference sequence). CDR3 coding DNA: TGTGCCAGCAGCTCCGACGGCACCGGGGAGCTGTTTTTT. Translation: CASSSDGTGELFF.

This chain uses TRBV20-1 with TRBJ2-3, with 7 bases aligning to TRBD2. CDR1 and CDR2 from the germline V gene are DFQATT and SNEGSKA (reference sequence). The J segment lost 4 bases and the V segment lost 2 bases, leaving 6 bases of the junction unmatched. The CDR3 is 14 amino acids. CDR3 nucleotide sequence: TGCAGTGCTAGATTGGGTAGCGGGTCAGATACGCAGTATTTT. This sequence encodes CSARLGSGSDTQYF.

This clonotype was counted a few times. The V call is TRBV5-1, the J call TRBJ2-5, with 12 bases matching TRBD2. V shed 5 bases and J 5 bases; nucleotides not matched to a gene: 16. In germline, CDR1 is SGHRS, CDR2 YFSETQ. CDR3 length equals 18 residues. The CDR3 sequence: CASSFSTSGSIEWETQYF. CDR3 coding DNA: TGCGCCAGCAGTTTTTCGACTAGCGGGAGTATTGAATGGGAGACCCAGTACTTC.

This clonotype showed up many times. The V gene is TRBV20-1, the J gene TRBJ1-2; D uncertain. Deletions cut 5 bases from V and 0 bases from J, with 10 bases between. The CDR3 is 13 residues long. Germline V gives CDR1 DFQATT, CDR2 SNEGSKA (reference sequence). The CDR3 sequence is CSAGYGANYGYTF. The CDR3 DNA reads TGCAGTGCTGGGTACGGAGCTAACTATGGCTACACCTTC.

Ten or more counts support this clonotype. The chain combines TRBV20-1 with TRBJ2-3; tentative D call: TRBD1 (6 bases). CDR3 length: 15 residues. Germline loops: CDR1 DFQATT, CDR2 SNEGSKA (reference sequence). The V gene lost 6 bases and the J gene lost 0 bases, with 16 bases spanning the gap. The CDR3 here is CSAPGTPRSTDTQYF. The CDR3 DNA reads TGCAGTGCCCCAGGGACACCCCGCAGCACAGATACGCAGTATTTT.

This chain connects TRBV5-1 to TRBJ2-1, with 8 bases fitting TRBD2. This CDR3 is built from 16 residues. Germline assignment: CDR1 SGHRS and CDR2 YFSETQ. J lost 0 bases, V lost 4 bases, and 6 bases had no gene match. CDR3 DNA: TGCGCCAGCAGCGGGAAACTAGCGGCCTCCTACAATGAGCAGTTCTTC. Translation: CASSGKLAASYNEQFF.

The chain uses TRBV27 and TRBJ2-1; D might be TRBD1 (6 bases). V shed 6 bases and J shed 10 bases, with 16 bases lying between them. Germline values: CDR1 MNHEY, CDR2 SMNVEV (reference sequence). This CDR3 has 13 amino acids. The CDR3 coding sequence is TGTGCCAGCAGCCGGCACAGGGCTCGGGAGCAGTTCTTC. Translating gives CASSRHRAREQFF.

The sample holds a few counts of this clonotype. The J gene is TRBJ2-7, the V gene TRBV14; no firm D call. Germline V lookup: CDR1 SGHDN, CDR2 FVKESK. V gave up 6 bases and J gave up 6 bases, with 15 bases separating them. The CDR3 runs 13 residues. DNA for the CDR3: TGTGCCAGCAGTCCCGGCATGGACCGCGAGCAGTACTTC. This gives the protein CASSPGMDREQYF. Drawing the rest from reference TRBV14 and TRBJ2-7, the complete variable domain is EAGVTQFPSHSVIEKGQTVTLRCDPISGHDNLYWYRRVMGKEIKFLLHFVKESKQDESGMPNNRFLAERTGGTYSTLKVQPAELEDSGVYFCASSPGMDREQYFGPGTRLTVT.

The chain couples TRBV6-2 or TRBV6-3 to TRBJ2-7; 9 bases align to TRBD1. V was clipped by 6 bases and J by 4 bases; unmatched bases: 7. The CDR3 covers 14 residues. Germline loops: CDR1 MNHEY, CDR2 SVGEGT. For the CDR3, the DNA is TGTGCCAGCAGGCGAGCCGGGACAGGGTACGAGCAGTACTTC. Protein sequence: CASRRAGTGYEQYF.

The chain links TRBV29-1 to TRBJ2-5; TRBD2 matches at 9 bases. The CDR3 length is 12 residues. The trim removed 5 bases at V and 5 bases at J, leaving 3 bases unmatched. Germline V gene sequence: CDR1 SQVTM, CDR2 ANQGSEA. The CDR3 is CSVLAGGETQYF. The CDR3 DNA follows: TGCAGCGTTTTGGCGGGAGGGGAGACCCAGTACTTC.

This clonotype was seen ten or more times. This chain links TRBV12-3 or TRBV12-4 with TRBJ2-5; D uncertain. Trimming stripped 3 bases from V and 5 bases from J, with 7 bases between. The CDR3 totals 12 residues. The CDR3 here is CASSFGVETQYF. Here the CDR3 DNA reads TGTGCCAGCAGTTTTGGGGTGGAGACCCAGTACTTC.

This clonotype has at least ten counts. This chain joins TRBV5-1 and TRBJ2-1; D is undetermined. Germline CDR1 and CDR2: SGHRS and YFSETQ. This CDR3 has 13 amino acids. Trimming left V 1 base short and J 5 bases short, with 7 bases between. In DNA form, the CDR3 reads TGCGCCAGCAGCTTGTCGGCTGACAATGAGCAGTTCTTC. It yields the protein CASSLSADNEQFF.

Ten or more counts support this clonotype. The genes are TRBV20-1 and TRBJ1-6; a weak D match, TRBD1 (6 bases). The V gene lost 5 bases and the J gene lost 8 bases, with 19 bases spanning the gap. The CDR3 has 15 residues. CDR1 is DFQATT and CDR2 is SNEGSKA in the germline V gene (reference sequence). CDR3 protein: CSARTGTRSDSPLHF. Here the CDR3 DNA reads TGCAGTGCTCGGACCGGGACAAGATCAGATTCACCCCTCCACTTT.

This clonotype was counted only a few times. The chain couples TRBV6-5 to TRBJ2-3; no firm D call. The CDR3 is made up of 12 amino acids. The germline V gene has CDR1 MNHEY and CDR2 SVGAGI. V dropped 2 bases and J dropped 2 bases, with 2 bases sitting between them. The CDR3 is CASSYNTDTQYF. The CDR3 nucleotides are TGTGCCAGCAGTTACAACACAGATACGCAGTATTTT.

V and J are TRBV12-3 or TRBV12-4 and TRBJ1-2; 8 positions agree with TRBD1. The CDR3 runs 16 residues. Trimming cost V 6 bases and J 3 bases; bases outside gene matches: 12. CDR3 coding DNA: TGTGCCAGCAGCCTACAGGGGGGAAAGGCCCACTATGGCTACACCTTC. Translating gives CASSLQGGKAHYGYTF.

This clonotype was picked up a small number of times. This CDR3 reads CSARKLASTDTQYF. CDR3 DNA sequence: TGCAGTGCCAGAAAACTAGCGAGCACAGATACGCAGTATTTT. The gene calls are TRBV20-1 and TRBJ2-3, with TRBD2 matching over 7 bases. The CDR3 totals 14 residues. The V segment lost 6 bases and the J segment 0 bases; nucleotides outside the gene matches: 6. The germline CDR1 and CDR2 sequences are DFQATT and SNEGSKA (reference sequence).

Ten or more counts support this clonotype. The chain joins TRBV4-1 to TRBJ2-5; weak D call: TRBD1 (6 bases). V was pared by 3 bases and J by 1 base, with 18 bases between. The CDR3 runs 17 residues. The V gene's germline CDR1 is MGHRA and CDR2 YSYEKL. The CDR3 DNA is TGCGCCAGCAGCCAGGCTCAGGGGATAGGCTCCCAAGAGACCCAGTACTTC. It yields the protein CASSQAQGIGSQETQYF.

This clonotype was observed at least ten times. The J gene is TRBJ1-1, the V gene TRBV20-1, with TRBD1 as a possible D gene (6 bases). CDR1 and CDR2 (germline): DFQATT, SNEGSKA (reference sequence). The CDR3 has 14 residues. The ends were cut back, 3 bases at V and 1 base at J, with 12 bases in the middle. CDR3: CSARAGASNTEAFF. CDR3 DNA sequence: TGCAGTGCTAGGGCGGGGGCCTCGAACACTGAAGCTTTCTTT.

This clonotype was found a few times. The chain employs TRBV12-3 or TRBV12-4 and TRBJ2-1, with 7 bases matching TRBD1. The CDR3 length is 15 residues. Losses at the gene ends were 5 bases for V and 3 bases for J; bases not matched to a gene: 7. The CDR3 spells CASSPPGQFYNEQFF. The CDR3, as DNA: TGTGCCAGCAGTCCACCGGGACAGTTCTACAATGAGCAGTTCTTC.